This section outlines one TCR beta chain sequence together with its context. Individuals drawn from around 25 US areas were about 18 to 95 years old. Assignments of participants to cohorts depended upon their own reported clinical history. A COVID-19 case had been met by exposed participants during the 2 weeks before study entry. The table came from immunoSEQ multiplex PCR; TCRdb's copy has only in-frame clones and leaves some out. The table shows hundreds of thousands of clones, with around nine tenths occurring only once. This entry comes from a study of blood T cell repertoires in COVID-19. About the research overall: Acute and convalescent COVID-19 samples came from the United States, Italy and Spain.

V gave up 0 bases and J gave up 0 bases, with 8 bases separating them. CDR1 and CDR2 from the germline V gene are SGHNT and YYREEE (reference sequence). CDR3 size: 15 residues. Specimen: PBMCs or T cells enriched from blood (not recorded which). The sequence derives from a woman aged 18-30 years who had been exposed to COVID-19. The chain is built from TRBV5-4 and TRBJ2-3; D perhaps matches TRBD1 (5 bases). Written as DNA, the CDR3 is TGTGCCAGCAGCTTGGAGACAGATAGCACAGATACGCAGTATTTT. Translating gives CASSLETDSTDTQYF.